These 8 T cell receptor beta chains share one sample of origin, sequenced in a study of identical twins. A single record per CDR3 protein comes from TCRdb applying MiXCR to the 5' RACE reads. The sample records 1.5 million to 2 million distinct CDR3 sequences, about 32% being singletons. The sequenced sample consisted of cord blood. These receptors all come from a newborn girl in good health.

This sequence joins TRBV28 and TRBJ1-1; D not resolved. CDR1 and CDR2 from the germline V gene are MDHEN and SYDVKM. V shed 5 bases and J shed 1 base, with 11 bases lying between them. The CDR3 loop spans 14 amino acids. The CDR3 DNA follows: TGTGCCAGCAGTGCCCCCGCAGAGAACACTGAAGCTTTCTTT. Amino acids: CASSAPAENTEAFF.

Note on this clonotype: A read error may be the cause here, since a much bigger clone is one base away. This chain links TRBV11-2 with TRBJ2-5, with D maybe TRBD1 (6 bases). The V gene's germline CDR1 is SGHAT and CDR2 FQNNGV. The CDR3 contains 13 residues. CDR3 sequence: CAGSLGTKETQYF. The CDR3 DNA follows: TGTGCCGGCAGCTTAGGGACAAAAGAGACCCAGTACTTC.

This CDR3 is CASSFSGRRGHTEAFF. For the CDR3, the DNA is TGTGCCAGCAGTTTTTCTGGACGCCGCGGTCACACTGAAGCTTTCTTT. This chain uses TRBV27 with TRBJ1-1, with D hard to call. Trimming left V 3 bases short and J 3 bases short, with 17 bases between. Per germline, CDR1 MNHEY and CDR2 SMNVEV (reference sequence). This CDR3 has 16 residues.

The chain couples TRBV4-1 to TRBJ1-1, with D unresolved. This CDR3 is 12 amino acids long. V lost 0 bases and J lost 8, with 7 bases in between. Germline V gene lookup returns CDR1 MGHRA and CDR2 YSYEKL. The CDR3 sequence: CASSQDAVEAFF. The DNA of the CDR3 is TGCGCCAGCAGCCAAGATGCCGTCGAAGCTTTCTTT.

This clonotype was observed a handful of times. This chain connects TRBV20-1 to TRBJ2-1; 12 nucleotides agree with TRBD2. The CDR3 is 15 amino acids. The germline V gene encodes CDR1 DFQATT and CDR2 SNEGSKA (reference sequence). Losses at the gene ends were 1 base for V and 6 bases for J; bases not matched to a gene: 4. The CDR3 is CSARASSGRANEQFF. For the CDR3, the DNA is TGCAGTGCTAGAGCCTCTAGCGGGAGGGCCAATGAGCAGTTCTTC.

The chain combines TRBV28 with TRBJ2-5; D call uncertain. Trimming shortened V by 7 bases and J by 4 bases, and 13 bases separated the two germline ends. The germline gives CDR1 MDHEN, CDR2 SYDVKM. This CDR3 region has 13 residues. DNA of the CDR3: TGTGCCAGCACCTATGACCGGCTAGAGACCCAGTACTTC. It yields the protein CASTYDRLETQYF.

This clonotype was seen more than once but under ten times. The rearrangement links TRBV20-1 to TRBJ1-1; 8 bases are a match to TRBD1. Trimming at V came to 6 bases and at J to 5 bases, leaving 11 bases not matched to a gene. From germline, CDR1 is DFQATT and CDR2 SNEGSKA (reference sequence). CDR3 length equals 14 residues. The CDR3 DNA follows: TGCAGTGCCAGGCGGCAGGGGGCTTCTACTGAAGCTTTCTTT. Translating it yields CSARRQGASTEAFF.

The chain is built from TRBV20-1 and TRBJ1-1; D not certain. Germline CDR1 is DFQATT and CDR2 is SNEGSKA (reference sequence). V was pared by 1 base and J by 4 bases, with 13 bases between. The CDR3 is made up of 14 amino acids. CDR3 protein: CSARGAGPTTEAFF. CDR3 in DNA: TGCAGTGCTAGAGGGGCCGGACCCACCACTGAAGCTTTCTTT.